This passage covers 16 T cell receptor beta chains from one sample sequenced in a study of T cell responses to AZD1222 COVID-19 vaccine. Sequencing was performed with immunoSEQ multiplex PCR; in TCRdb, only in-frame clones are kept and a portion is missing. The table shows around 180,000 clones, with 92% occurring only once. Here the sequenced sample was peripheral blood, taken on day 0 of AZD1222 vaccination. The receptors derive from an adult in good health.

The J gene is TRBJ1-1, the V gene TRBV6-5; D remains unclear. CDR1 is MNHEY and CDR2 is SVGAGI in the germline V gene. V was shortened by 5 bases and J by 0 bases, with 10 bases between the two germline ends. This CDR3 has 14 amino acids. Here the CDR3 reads CASSLELMNTEAFF. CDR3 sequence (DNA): TGTGCCAGCAGTCTAGAGCTCATGAACACTGAAGCTTTCTTT.

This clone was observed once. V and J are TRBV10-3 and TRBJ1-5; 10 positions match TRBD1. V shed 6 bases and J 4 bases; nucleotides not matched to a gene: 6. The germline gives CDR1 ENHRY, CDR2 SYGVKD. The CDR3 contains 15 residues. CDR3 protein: CAIRKGQGENQPQHF. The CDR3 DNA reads TGTGCCATCAGGAAAGGACAGGGGGAAAATCAGCCCCAGCATTTT.

CDR3 residues: CASSFPGQVATNEKLFF. The CDR3 DNA reads TGTGCCAGTAGTTTCCCGGGACAGGTTGCAACTAATGAAAAACTGTTTTTT. The rearrangement uses TRBV19 and TRBJ1-4, with 8 bases aligning to TRBD1. Germline-derived CDR1 and CDR2 are LNHDA and SQIVND (reference sequence). Trimming took 5 bases from V and 0 from J; bases not matched to a gene: 8. The CDR3 loop spans 17 amino acids.

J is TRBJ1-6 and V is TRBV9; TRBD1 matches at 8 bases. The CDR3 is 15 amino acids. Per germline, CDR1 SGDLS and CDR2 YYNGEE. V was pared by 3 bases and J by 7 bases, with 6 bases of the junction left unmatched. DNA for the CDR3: TGTGCCAGCAGCGCGGTGACAGGGGCGAATTCACCCCTCCACTTT. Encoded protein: CASSAVTGANSPLHF. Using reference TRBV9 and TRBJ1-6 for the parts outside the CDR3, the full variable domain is DSGVTQTPKHLITATGQRVTLRCSPRSGDLSVYWYQQSLDQGLQFLIQYYNGEERAKGNILERFSAQQFPDLHSELNLSSLELGDSALYFCASSAVTGANSPLHFGNGTRLTVT.

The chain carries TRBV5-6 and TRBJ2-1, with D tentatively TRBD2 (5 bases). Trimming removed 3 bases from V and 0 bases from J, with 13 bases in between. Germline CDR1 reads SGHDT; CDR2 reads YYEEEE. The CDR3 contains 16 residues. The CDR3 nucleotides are TGTGCCAGCAGCTCCCGGCGGGCCAGCTCCTACAATGAGCAGTTCTTC. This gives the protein CASSSRRASSYNEQFF. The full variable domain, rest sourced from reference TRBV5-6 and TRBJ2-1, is DAGVTQSPTHLIKTRGQQVTLRCSPKSGHDTVSWYQQALGQGPQFIFQYYEEEERQRGNFPDRFSGHQFPNYSSELNVNALLLGDSALYLCASSSRRASSYNEQFFGPGTRLTVL.

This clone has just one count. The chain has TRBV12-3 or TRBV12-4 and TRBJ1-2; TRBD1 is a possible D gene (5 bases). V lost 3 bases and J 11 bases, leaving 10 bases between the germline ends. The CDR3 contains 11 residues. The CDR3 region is CASSFQGPYTF. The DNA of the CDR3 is TGTGCCAGCAGTTTTCAGGGCCCTTACACCTTC.

CDR3 residues: CASSPGSSYNSPLHF. The CDR3 DNA reads TGTGCCAGTAGTCCAGGGAGCTCCTATAATTCACCCCTCCACTTT. The chain combines TRBV19 with TRBJ1-6; D might be TRBD1 (5 bases). Trimming removed 5 bases at V and 0 bases at J, with 8 bases between. In germline, CDR1 is LNHDA, CDR2 SQIVND (reference sequence). This CDR3 spans 15 amino acids.

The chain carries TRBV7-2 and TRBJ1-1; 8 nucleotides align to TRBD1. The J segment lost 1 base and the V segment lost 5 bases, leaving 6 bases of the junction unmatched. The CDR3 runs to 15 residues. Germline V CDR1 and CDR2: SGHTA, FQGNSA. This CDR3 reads CASSPRTGPNTEAFF. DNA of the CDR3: TGTGCCAGCAGCCCCCGGACAGGGCCGAACACTGAAGCTTTCTTT.

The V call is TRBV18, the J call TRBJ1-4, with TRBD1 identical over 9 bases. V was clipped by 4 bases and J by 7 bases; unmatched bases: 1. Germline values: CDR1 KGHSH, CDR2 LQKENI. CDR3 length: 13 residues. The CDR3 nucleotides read TGTGCCAGCTCACGACAGGGGGGTGAAAAACTGTTTTTT. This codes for CASSRQGGEKLFF. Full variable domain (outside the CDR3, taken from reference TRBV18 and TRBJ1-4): NAGVMQNPRHLVRRRGQEARLRCSPMKGHSHVYWYRQLPEEGLKFMVYLQKENIIDESGMPKERFSAEFPKEGPSILRIQQVVRGDSAAYFCASSRQGGEKLFFGSGTQLSVL.

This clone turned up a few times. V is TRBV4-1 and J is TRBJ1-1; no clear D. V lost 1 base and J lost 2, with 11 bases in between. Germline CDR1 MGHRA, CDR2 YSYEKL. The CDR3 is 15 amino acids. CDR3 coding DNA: TGCGCCAGCAGCCAAGCCGGGAATGGTAACACTGAAGCTTTCTTT. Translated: CASSQAGNGNTEAFF.

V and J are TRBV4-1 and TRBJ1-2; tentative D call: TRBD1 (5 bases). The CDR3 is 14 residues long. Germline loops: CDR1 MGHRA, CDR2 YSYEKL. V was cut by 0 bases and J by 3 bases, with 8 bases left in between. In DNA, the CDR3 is TGCGCCAGCAGCCAAGAGGGCAGGGACTATGGCTACACCTTC. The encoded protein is CASSQEGRDYGYTF.

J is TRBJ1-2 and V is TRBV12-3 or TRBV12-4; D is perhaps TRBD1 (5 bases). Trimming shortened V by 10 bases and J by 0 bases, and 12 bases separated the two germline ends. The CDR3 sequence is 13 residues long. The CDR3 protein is CATRGGANYGYTF. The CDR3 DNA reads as TGTGCCACCCGGGGGGGTGCTAACTATGGCTACACCTTC.

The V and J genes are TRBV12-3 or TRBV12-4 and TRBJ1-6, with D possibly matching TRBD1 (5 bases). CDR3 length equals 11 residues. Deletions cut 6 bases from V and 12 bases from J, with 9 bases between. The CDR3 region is CASSLGGPLHF. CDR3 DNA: TGTGCCAGCAGCCTGGGGGGACCCCTCCACTTT.

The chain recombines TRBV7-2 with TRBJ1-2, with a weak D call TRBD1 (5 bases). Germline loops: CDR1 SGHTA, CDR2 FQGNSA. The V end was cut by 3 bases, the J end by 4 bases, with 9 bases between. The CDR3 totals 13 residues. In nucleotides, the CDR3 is TGTGCCAGCAGCTTCGGGGGAGTCTATGGCTACACCTTC. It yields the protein CASSFGGVYGYTF.

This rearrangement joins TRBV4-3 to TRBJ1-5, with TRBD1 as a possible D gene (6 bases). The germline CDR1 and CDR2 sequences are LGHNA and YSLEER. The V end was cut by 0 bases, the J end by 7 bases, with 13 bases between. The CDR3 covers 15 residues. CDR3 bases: TGCGCCAGCAGCCAAGATACAGGGTCCCGACAGCCCCAGCATTTT. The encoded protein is CASSQDTGSRQPQHF.

DNA of the CDR3: TGTGCCAGCAGTGAACAACTGGGCGGGAAGGGCGCTGAAGCTTTCTTT. It is translated as CASSEQLGGKGAEAFF. This rearrangement joins TRBV6-1 to TRBJ1-1; the D is unclear. CDR1 and CDR2 from the germline V gene are MNHNS and SASEGT. V was trimmed by 2 bases and J by 6 bases, leaving 19 bases between them. This CDR3 is 16 amino acids long.